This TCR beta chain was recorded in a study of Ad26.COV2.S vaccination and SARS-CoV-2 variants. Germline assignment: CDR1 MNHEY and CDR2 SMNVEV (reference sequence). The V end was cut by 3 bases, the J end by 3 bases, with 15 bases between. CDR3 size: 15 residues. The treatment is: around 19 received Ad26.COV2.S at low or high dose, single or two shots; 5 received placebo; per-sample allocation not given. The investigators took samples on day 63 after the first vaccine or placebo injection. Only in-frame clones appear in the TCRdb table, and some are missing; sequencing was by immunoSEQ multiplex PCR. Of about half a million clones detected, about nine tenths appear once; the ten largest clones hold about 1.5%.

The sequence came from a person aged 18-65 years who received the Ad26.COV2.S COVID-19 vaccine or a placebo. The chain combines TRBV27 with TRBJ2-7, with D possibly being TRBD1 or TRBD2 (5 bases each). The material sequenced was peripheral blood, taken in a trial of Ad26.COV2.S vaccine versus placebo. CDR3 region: CASSLRARVGYEQYF. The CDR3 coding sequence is TGTGCCAGCAGTTTGCGGGCCAGGGTGGGCTACGAGCAGTACTTC.